A single sample is the source of the 18 T cell receptor beta chains below, sequenced in a study of CD4 T cell repertoires in COVID-19. Measured with immunoSEQ multiplex PCR; TCRdb has only the in-frame clones, and not every one. The sample carries some 80,000 clones, 80% to 90% recorded once. The sequencing used CD4+ T cells from peripheral blood, collected after recovery from COVID-19. The receptors shown here come from a human donor who had COVID-19.

The chain has TRBV7-9 and TRBJ1-3; D is ambiguous. The germline gives CDR1 SEHNR, CDR2 FQNEAQ (reference sequence). The CDR3 has 14 amino acids. The V end was cut by 3 bases, the J end by 0 bases, with 6 bases between. CDR3 in DNA: TGTGCCAGCAGCTTCAGTTTCTCTGGAAACACCATATATTTT. Amino acids: CASSFSFSGNTIYF.

This rearrangement joins TRBV5-1 to TRBJ1-4; D uncertain. Germline-derived CDR1 and CDR2 are SGHRS and YFSETQ. Trimming took off 2 bases at V and 4 bases at J, with 6 bases between the two ends. The CDR3 extends over 13 amino acids. This CDR3 reads CASSFSDNEKLFF. DNA of the CDR3: TGCGCCAGCAGCTTTAGCGATAATGAAAAACTGTTTTTT.

The chain combines TRBV6-5 with TRBJ1-1; no reliable D call. The CDR3 runs 13 residues. The germline V gene encodes CDR1 MNHEY and CDR2 SVGAGI. Trimming removed 10 bases at V and 1 base at J, with 13 bases between. CDR3 in DNA: TGTGCCAATTCACCCCTCAGGAACACTGAAGCTTTCTTT. It yields the protein CANSPLRNTEAFF.

V is TRBV5-4 and J is TRBJ2-7, with TRBD2 identical over 8 bases. CDR1 and CDR2 from the germline V gene are SGHNT and YYREEE (reference sequence). The V segment lost 3 bases and the J segment 1 base; nucleotides outside the gene matches: 6. The CDR3 sequence is 15 residues long. CDR3 amino acids: CASSSGLVGSYEQYF. CDR3 nucleotide sequence: TGTGCCAGCAGCTCGGGACTAGTTGGGTCCTACGAGCAGTACTTC.

The chain uses TRBV18 and TRBJ2-3, with TRBD2 matching over 11 bases. The trim removed 2 bases at V and 6 bases at J, leaving 7 bases unmatched. The CDR3 totals 16 residues. Germline V gene data show CDR1 as KGHSH and CDR2 as LQKENI. CDR3 sequence reads: CASSPALAGGADTQYF. CDR3 DNA: TGTGCCAGCTCACCAGCCCTAGCGGGAGGTGCCGATACGCAGTATTTT.

With respect to this clone: A junction boundary mismatches the germline segment, possibly from a read error. This chain connects TRBV28 to TRBJ1-2; D unresolved. The CDR3 has 14 amino acids. In germline, CDR1 is MDHEN, CDR2 SYDVKM. Here the CDR3 reads CANSLVSGVRGYTF. CDR3 in DNA: TGTGCCAACAGTTTAGTTTCAGGAGTTCGGGGCTACACCTTC.

The sample holds a few counts of this clone. The genes are TRBV19 and TRBJ1-4; D is uncertain. V lost 3 bases and J 2 bases, leaving 10 bases between the germline ends. The CDR3 contains 15 residues. Looked up from germline, CDR1 is LNHDA and CDR2 is SQIVND (reference sequence). CDR3 amino acids: CASSMKPDTNEKLFF. In nucleotides, the CDR3 is TGTGCCAGTAGTATGAAACCGGATACTAATGAAAAACTGTTTTTT.

The rearrangement joins TRBV28 to TRBJ1-4; 7 positions match TRBD1. The CDR3 is 17 amino acids. Germline-derived CDR1 and CDR2 are MDHEN and SYDVKM. Trimming removed 2 bases from V and 7 bases from J; junction bases left unmatched: 13. CDR3 sequence (DNA): TGTGCCAGCAGTTTAATGGCACCCCTCCAGGGGGGTGAAAAACTGTTTTTT. Protein: CASSLMAPLQGGEKLFF.

The chain links TRBV5-1 to TRBJ1-1; D not certain. Trimming removed 0 bases at V and 0 bases at J, with 6 bases between. The CDR3 is 14 residues long. Looked up from germline, CDR1 is SGHRS and CDR2 is YFSETQ. CDR3 coding DNA: TGCGCCAGCAGCTTGGGGTTAGTGAACACTGAAGCTTTCTTT. Translated: CASSLGLVNTEAFF.

Here the CDR3 reads CASSAQGADQPQHF. The CDR3 nucleotides are TGTGCCAGCAGTGCACAGGGGGCAGATCAGCCCCAGCATTTT. The genes are TRBV2 and TRBJ1-5; 9 bases line up with TRBD1. This CDR3 region has 14 residues. J gave up 5 bases and V 4 bases, and 3 bases lay outside the gene matches. Germline V gene lookup returns CDR1 SNHLY and CDR2 FYNNEI.

A word on this clone: The sample carries other DNA sequences with the same CDR3. The genes are TRBV19 and TRBJ2-5; D is uncertain. Trimming pared 3 bases from V and 5 bases from J, leaving 7 bases between. CDR1 is LNHDA and CDR2 is SQIVND in the germline V gene (reference sequence). This CDR3 spans 12 amino acids. The CDR3 bases are TGTGCCAGTAGTATCGGTGGTGAGACCCAGTACTTC. Translation: CASSIGGETQYF. Using reference TRBV19 and TRBJ2-5 for the parts outside the CDR3, the full variable domain is DGGITQSPKYLFRKEGQNVTLSCEQNLNHDAMYWYRQDPGQGLRLIYYSQIVNDFQKGDIAEGYSVSREKKESFPLTVTSAQKNPTAFYLCASSIGGETQYFGPGTRLLVL.

The chain carries TRBV12-3 or TRBV12-4 and TRBJ2-5; D is undetermined. This CDR3 region has 13 residues. The ends were cut back, 3 bases at V and 4 bases at J, with 9 bases in the middle. CDR3 DNA: TGTGCCAGCAGTTTGGGTAGAAGAGAGACCCAGTACTTC. It encodes CASSLGRRETQYF.

CDR3 bases: TGCGCCAGCAGCCAAGAACGGGGGGCGGACACTGAAGCTTTCTTT. Its translation: CASSQERGADTEAFF. V usage is TRBV4-1 and J usage is TRBJ1-1; perhaps TRBD1 as D (6 bases). The CDR3 loop spans 15 amino acids. In germline, CDR1 is MGHRA, CDR2 YSYEKL. Trimming removed 0 bases at V and 3 bases at J, with 11 bases between.

The table lists this clone with a few counts. The gene calls are TRBV30 and TRBJ1-6; possibly TRBD1 for D (6 bases). The CDR3 extends over 12 amino acids. The germline V and J ends were trimmed by 3 bases and 16 bases, with 16 bases remaining between them. The V gene's germline CDR1 is GTSNPN and CDR2 SVGIG (reference sequence). The CDR3 sequence: CAWRRTTGPLHF. CDR3 DNA sequence: TGTGCCTGGAGGCGGACGACAGGTCCTCTCCACTTT. The full variable domain, in which reference TRBV30 and TRBJ1-6 provide the parts outside the CDR3, is SQTIHQWPATLVQPVGSPLSLECTVEGTSNPNLYWYRQAAGRGLQLLFYSVGIGQISSEVPQNLSASRPQDRQFILSSKKLLLSDSGFYLCAWRRTTGPLHFGNGTRLTVT.

The table lists this clone with a count of one. The chain combines TRBV5-1 with TRBJ2-3, with D possibly matching TRBD1 (5 bases). Per germline, CDR1 SGHRS and CDR2 YFSETQ. Between the trimmed V and J ends, which lost 4 bases and 6 bases, there was a span of 21 bases. This CDR3 spans 16 amino acids. CDR3 nucleotide sequence: TGCGCCAGCAGCCTCCTTGGGGCCGCGCAAGGGGATACGCAGTATTTT. Amino acids: CASSLLGAAQGDTQYF.

The count of this clone is one. The chain employs TRBV27 and TRBJ2-5, with D perhaps matching TRBD1 or TRBD2 (5 bases each). The germline V gene has CDR1 MNHEY and CDR2 SMNVEV (reference sequence). Between the trimmed V and J ends, which lost 7 bases and 2 bases, there was a span of 11 bases. The CDR3 sequence is 13 residues long. The CDR3 DNA reads as TGTGCCAGCAAGACCGGGACGCAAGAGACCCAGTACTTC. This gives the protein CASKTGTQETQYF.

This rearrangement joins TRBV28 to TRBJ2-5; D may be TRBD2 (5 bases). The V end was cut by 7 bases, the J end by 5 bases, with 20 bases between. Germline CDR1 is MDHEN and CDR2 is SYDVKM. The CDR3 is 15 amino acids. The CDR3 DNA is TGTGCCAGCATTTCCGCGGGTGGGAATCGGGAGACCCAGTACTTC. It translates to CASISAGGNRETQYF.

V usage is TRBV3-1 (or the pseudogene TRBV3-2) and J usage is TRBJ1-2; D is unresolved. This CDR3 has 15 amino acids. From germline, CDR1 is LGHDT and CDR2 YNNKEL (reference sequence). Deletions cut 1 base from V and 8 bases from J, with 17 bases between. CDR3 region: CASSQVEQTSYGYTF. DNA of the CDR3: TGTGCCAGCAGCCAAGTAGAGCAAACCTCCTACGGCTACACCTTC.